Listed below are T cell receptor beta chains from one sample, sequenced in a study of cytomegalovirus exposure and HLA in healthy donors. TCRdb's table, derived via immunoSEQ multiplex PCR, lists solely in-frame clones and lacks some. Of about 130,000 clones detected, 89% appear once; the ten largest clones hold about 9.9%. The specimen was PBMCs. Source of these receptors: a woman in her late teens or twenties in good health and CMV-seropositive. CDR3s include the opening cysteine and the closing phenylalanine or tryptophan. The D gene is left open where the match is weak. The size entry is marked missing in some rows and otherwise reads once, few, many or a size class.

TRBV28	NA	NA	TRBJ2-3	TGTGCCAGCAGTTTACAGACAACCACAGATACGCAGTATTTT	CASSLQTTTDTQYF
TRBV2	NA	TRBD2	TRBJ2-3	TGTGCCAGCAGTGCTTGGGAGGGGCCCTCCACAGATACGCAGTATTTT	CASSAWEGPSTDTQYF
TRBV2	NA	TRBD2	TRBJ2-3	TGTGCCAGCACCCCTGAGCGGGGGCACCATACGCAGTATTTT	CASTPERGHHTQYF
TRBV14	NA	TRBD1	TRBJ1-5	TGTGCCAGCAGCCAAGAGGAGCCGGGACAGGCGCTCAATCAGCCCCAGCATTTT	CASSQEEPGQALNQPQHF
TRBV5-1	NA	TRBD1	TRBJ1-2	TGCGCCAGCAGCCAGGACCGGGACAGGGTTCGGGGCTATGGCTACACCTTC	CASSQDRDRVRGYGYTF
TRBV15	NA	TRBD1	TRBJ2-7	TGTGCCACCAGCAGAGTAGGGGGCAACGAGCAGTACTTC	CATSRVGGNEQYF
TRBV7-2	NA	NA	TRBJ2-7	TGTGCCAGCAGCTTAGATCGGAGGACGGCTACATACGAGCAGTACTTC	CASSLDRRTATYEQYF
TRBV7-9	NA	NA	TRBJ1-6	TGTGCCAGCAGCTTAAACGCGACAAGCTATAATTCACCCCTCCACTTT	CASSLNATSYNSPLHF
TRBV11-2	NA	NA	TRBJ1-5	TGTGCCAGCAGCTTATCTGTCAATCAGCCCCAGCATTTT	CASSLSVNQPQHF
TRBV7-2	NA	TRBD1	TRBJ2-7	TGTGCCAGCAGCTTATCAGGGGGTTGGTCCTACGAGCAGTACTTC	CASSLSGGWSYEQYF
TRBV9	NA	NA	TRBJ1-2	TGTGCCAGCAGCGCCGGACAAGTGGGGGGCTACACCTTC	CASSAGQVGGYTF
TRBV9	NA	TRBD2	TRBJ2-1	TGTGCCAGCAGCACACCCCGGGGGGGAACAGGGTCCGACAATGAGCAGTTCTTC	CASSTPRGGTGSDNEQFF
TRBV10-1	NA	NA	TRBJ2-3	TGCGCCAGCAGTGAGTCTAGGGGGGGCGGGACAGATACGCAGTATTTT	CASSESRGGGTDTQYF
TRBV5-1	few	TRBD1	TRBJ2-3	TGCGCCAGCAGCTTGTACAGGGGAAGCACAGATACGCAGTATTTT	CASSLYRGSTDTQYF
TRBV7-2	NA	NA	TRBJ2-2	TGTGCCAGCCGGAGAGACCTGGGCGGGGAGCTGTTTTTT	CASRRDLGGELFF
TRBV28	NA	NA	TRBJ1-5	TGTGCCAGCGGCCCTCAGCCCCAGCATTTT	CASGPQPQHF
TRBV30	NA	TRBD1	TRBJ2-7	TGTGCCTGGAGTGCCGACAGGGGGGAGTACTTC	CAWSADRGEYF
TRBV5-6	NA	TRBD1	TRBJ1-1	TGTGCCAGCAGCCCGGGACAGGGAAGGGAGAACACTGAAGCTTTCTTT	CASSPGQGRENTEAFF
TRBV9	NA	TRBD1	TRBJ1-2	TGTGCCAGCAGCGCGGGACAGGGAACGAACTATGGCTACACCTTC	CASSAGQGTNYGYTF
TRBV11-2	NA	TRBD2	TRBJ2-7	TGTGCCAGCAGCTTAGAGGCCAGCGGGGGGCCGCGGGAGCAGTACTTC	CASSLEASGGPREQYF
TRBV5-1	NA	NA	TRBJ1-4	TGCGCCAGCAGCTTGGGACAGAGGAATGAAAAACTGTTTTTT	CASSLGQRNEKLFF
TRBV9	NA	NA	TRBJ2-5	TGTGCCAGCAGCGTAGGGGACTTCCAAGAGACCCAGTACTTC	CASSVGDFQETQYF
TRBV7-9	NA	TRBD1	TRBJ2-1	TGTGCCAGCAGCCGAGGACAGGGCGATGTTAATGAGCAGTTCTTC	CASSRGQGDVNEQFF
TRBV7-9	NA	TRBD1	TRBJ1-1	TGTGCCAGCAGCTTAGGGGACAGGGGGCGCGGGGGTGAAGCTTTCTTT	CASSLGDRGRGGEAFF
TRBV5-1	NA	NA	TRBJ2-3	TGCGCCAGCAGCTTGGCCTCGCGGAAGAGGACAGATACGCAGTATTTT	CASSLASRKRTDTQYF
TRBV5-6	NA	TRBD2	TRBJ2-3	TGTGCCAGCAGCTTGAGGGGAGCGGCGGGAGGCACAGATACGCAGTATTTT	CASSLRGAAGGTDTQYF
TRBV18	NA	NA	TRBJ2-2	TGTGCCAGCTCCCCCGGCGCGGGAACCGGGGAGCTGTTTTTT	CASSPGAGTGELFF
TRBV7-9	few	TRBD1	TRBJ1-2	TGTGCCAGCAGCCCTCTGGACAGGAGCCCTAACTATGGCTACACCTTC	CASSPLDRSPNYGYTF
TRBV7-8	NA	NA	TRBJ2-1	TGTGCCAGCAGCTTAAATCCCGACAGCCCAAATGAGCAGTTCTTC	CASSLNPDSPNEQFF
TRBV7-8	few	NA	TRBJ1-2	TGTGCCAGCAGCCAACCTGGCACTAACTATGGCTACACCTTC	CASSQPGTNYGYTF
TRBV5-8	once	NA	TRBJ2-2	TGTGCCAGCAGCTTGCGGGGGGCGTACACCGGGGAGCTGTTTTTT	CASSLRGAYTGELFF
TRBV5-8	NA	NA	TRBJ2-1	TGTGCCAGCAGCTTGGAGGTTCAGCGGAATGAGCAGTTCTTC	CASSLEVQRNEQFF
TRBV4-1	NA	NA	TRBJ2-7	TGCGCCAGCAGCCAAGTTTCCGGGGGTGAGGCCTACGAGCAGTACTTC	CASSQVSGGEAYEQYF
TRBV28	few	NA	TRBJ1-5	TGTGCCAGCACCCGGGGGGGGCCCCAGCATTTT	CASTRGGPQHF
TRBV14	NA	TRBD2	TRBJ2-1	TGTGCCAGCAGCCAATCTCTAGCGGTAAATGAGCAGTTCTTC	CASSQSLAVNEQFF
TRBV30	NA	NA	TRBJ1-2	TGTGCCTGGAGAAAGGGAGGGGCATCTAACTATGGCTACACCTTC	CAWRKGGASNYGYTF
TRBV5-1	NA	NA	TRBJ1-2	TGCGCCAGCAGCCCAGACCTCGGGGGGTACACCTTC	CASSPDLGGYTF
TRBV6-5	NA	TRBD1	TRBJ2-2	TGTGCCAGCAGTTACGAGGGGGCGGTAGAAAACGGGGAGCTGTTTTTT	CASSYEGAVENGELFF
TRBV2	NA	NA	TRBJ2-3	TGTGCCAGCAGTACAGACCAAGGTTCAAGCACAGATACGCAGTATTTT	CASSTDQGSSTDTQYF
TRBV29-1	NA	NA	TRBJ2-3	TGCAGCGTTGGACATTCCACAGATACGCAGTATTTT	CSVGHSTDTQYF
TRBV5-1	NA	NA	TRBJ2-1	TGCGCCAGCAGGGAATCCGGGAGTACTGTGCAGGAGCAGTTCTTC	CASRESGSTVQEQFF
TRBV7-9	NA	NA	TRBJ2-5	TGTGCCAGCAGTCCTGACAGGCAACAAGAGACCCAGTACTTC	CASSPDRQQETQYF
TRBV28	NA	NA	TRBJ2-7	TGTGCTTCTTTCTCAGGGTACGAGCAGTACTTC	CASFSGYEQYF
TRBV14	NA	NA	TRBJ2-3	TGTGCCAGCAGCCAAGTGGTGGGGGGTCCGCGCACAGATACGCAGTATTTT	CASSQVVGGPRTDTQYF
TRBV6-5	few	NA	TRBJ1-5	TGTGCCAGCAGTACTCGGGAATTTCAGCCCCAGCATTTT	CASSTREFQPQHF
TRBV2	NA	NA	TRBJ2-1	TGTGCCAGCATCACGAGCGGTATTGAGCAGTTCTTC	CASITSGIEQFF
TRBV10-3	NA	NA	TRBJ1-2	TGTGCCATCAGTGGCAGGGCGGGATCTGGTGGCTACACCTTC	CAISGRAGSGGYTF
TRBV5-1	NA	NA	TRBJ1-6	TGCGCCAGCAGCTTGGAGGGTGGTGAGGGTCCACCCCTCCACTTT	CASSLEGGEGPPLHF
TRBV28	NA	NA	TRBJ1-1	TGTGCCAGCACCTCCTCGGAAGGAACTATCGAAGCTTTCTTT	CASTSSEGTIEAFF